Detailed here is one TCR beta chain. Assay: immunoSEQ multiplex PCR; the TCRdb copy retains only in-frame clones and omits some. The data contain tens of thousands of clones, about nine tenths of them seen just once; the ten biggest clones take up roughly 9.5%. This record comes from a study of T cell changes during pregnancy in multiple sclerosis. The CDR3 has 16 amino acids. Germline CDR1 is LGHNA and CDR2 is YSLEER. V was pared by 1 base and J by 3 bases, with 15 bases between. The sample in question was peripheral blood, obtained after pregnancy. The V and J genes are TRBV4-3 and TRBJ1-2; D perhaps matches TRBD1 (5 bases). This sequence was found in a female donor in good health, enrolled as a control in a pregnancy study. As DNA, the CDR3 is TGCGCCAGCAGCCAAGGCGGGCCGGGGGAGGACTATGGCTACACCTTC. It is translated as CASSQGGPGEDYGYTF.